The clone carrying this TCR beta chain showed up just a few times. Antigen unknown. The read terminates 3 residues ahead of where the CDR3 ends, so the germline J gene completes it. The sample originates from a study of T cell clonality in common variable immunodeficiency. Study-wide findings and caveats: Links between repertoire features and CVID complications were heterogeneity-limited. Reportedly, TCR beta sequences from common variable immunodeficiency showed fewer deletions and N-nucleotide insertions.

The table came from immunoSEQ multiplex PCR; TCRdb's copy has only in-frame clones and leaves some out. The sample has 35,000 or so clones, none seen only once. V was clipped by 3 bases and J by 3 bases; unmatched bases: 1. Germline CDR1 and CDR2: LNHDA and SQIVND (reference sequence). There are 14 residues in the CDR3. CVID subjects were around 16 female and around 28 male, aged roughly 9 to 70. Both groups were predominantly of Caucasian heritage. Blood samples were heparinized, about 4.5 to 9 ml per donor. The clonotype originates from a human donor with common variable immunodeficiency. The V call is TRBV19, the J call TRBJ2-7; 11 positions match TRBD1. Sequences were obtained from peripheral blood mononuclear cells. This CDR3 is CASSIGTGGYEQYF. Incomplete CDR3 DNA: TGTGCCAGTAGTATCGGGACAGGGGGCTACGAG. The variable domain in full, completed from reference TRBV19 and TRBJ2-7, reads DGGITQSPKYLFRKEGQNVTLSCEQNLNHDAMYWYRQDPGQGLRLIYYSQIVNDFQKGDIAEGYSVSREKKESFPLTVTSAQKNPTAFYLCASSIGTGGYEQYFGPGTRLTVT.